What follows is one T cell receptor (beta chain) and its context. Its specificity is unknown. An end of the junction differs from the germline gene, which may be a read error. The entry originates in a study of tumor-infiltrating lymphocytes in glioblastoma multiforme. Study results and caveats: No surface-marker sorting into functional T cell subtypes was done.

Three nested ARM-PCR rounds with V-beta and C-beta primers built TCRB libraries. TCRB cDNA was made from approximately 0.5 ug total RNA. No unique molecular identifiers were described for these TCRB libraries. MiXCR, applied by TCRdb to the multiplex PCR reads, yields one record per CDR3 protein. This sample has some 32,000 distinct CDR3 sequences, with more than 55% found just once. There are 13 residues in the CDR3. Germline assignment: CDR1 MNHEY and CDR2 SVGEGT. The sequencing input was brain tumor tissue. The chain employs TRBV6-2 or TRBV6-3 and TRBJ1-2, with D unresolved. The TCR originated in a male donor with glioblastoma. The CDR3 region has the DNA TGTGCCAGCAGACGCGACCCGGCAAGCGACTACACCTTT. Translation gives CASRRDPASDYTF.